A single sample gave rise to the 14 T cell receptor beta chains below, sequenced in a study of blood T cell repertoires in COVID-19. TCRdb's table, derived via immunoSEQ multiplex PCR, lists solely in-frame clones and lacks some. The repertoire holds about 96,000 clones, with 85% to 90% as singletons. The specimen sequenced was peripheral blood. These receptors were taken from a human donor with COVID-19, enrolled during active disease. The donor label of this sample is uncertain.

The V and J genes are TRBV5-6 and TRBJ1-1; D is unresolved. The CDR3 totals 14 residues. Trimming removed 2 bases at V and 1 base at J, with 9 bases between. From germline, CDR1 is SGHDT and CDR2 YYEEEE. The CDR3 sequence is CASSFVTGNTEAFF. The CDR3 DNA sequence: TGTGCCAGCAGCTTCGTTACGGGGAACACTGAAGCTTTCTTT.

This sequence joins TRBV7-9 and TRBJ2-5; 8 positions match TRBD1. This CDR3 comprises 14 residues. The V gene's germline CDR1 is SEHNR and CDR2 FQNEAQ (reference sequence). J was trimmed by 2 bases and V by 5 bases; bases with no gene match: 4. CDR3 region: CASSPGQGQETQYF. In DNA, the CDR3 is TGTGCCAGCAGCCCCGGACAGGGACAAGAGACCCAGTACTTC.

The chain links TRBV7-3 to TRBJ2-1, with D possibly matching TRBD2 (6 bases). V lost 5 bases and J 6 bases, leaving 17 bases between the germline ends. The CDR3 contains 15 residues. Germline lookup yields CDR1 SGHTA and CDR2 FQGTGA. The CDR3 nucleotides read TGTGCCAGCAGCCCGGGGCCTAGCGATCCCAATGAGCAGTTCTTC. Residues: CASSPGPSDPNEQFF.

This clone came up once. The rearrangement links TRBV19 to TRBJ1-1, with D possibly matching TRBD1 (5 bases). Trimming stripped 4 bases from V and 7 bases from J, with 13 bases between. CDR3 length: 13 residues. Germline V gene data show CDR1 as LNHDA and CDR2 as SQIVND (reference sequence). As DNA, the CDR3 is TGTGCCAGTAGTACCTTAGGGGCAGTTGAAGCTTTCTTT. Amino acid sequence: CASSTLGAVEAFF.

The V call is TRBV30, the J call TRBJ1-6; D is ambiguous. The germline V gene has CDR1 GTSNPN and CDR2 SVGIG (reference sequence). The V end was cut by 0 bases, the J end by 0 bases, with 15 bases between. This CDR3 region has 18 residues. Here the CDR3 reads CAWSVALRLFSYNSPLHF. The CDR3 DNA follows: TGTGCCTGGAGTGTGGCCCTTCGACTGTTCTCCTATAATTCACCCCTCCACTTT.

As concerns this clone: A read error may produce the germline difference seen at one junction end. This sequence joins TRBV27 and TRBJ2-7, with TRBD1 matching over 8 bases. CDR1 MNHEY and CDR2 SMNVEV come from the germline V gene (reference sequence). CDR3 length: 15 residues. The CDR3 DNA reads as TGTGCCAGCAGTGTATCGACAGGGGTCGGTTACGAGCAGTACTTC. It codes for CASSVSTGVGYEQYF.

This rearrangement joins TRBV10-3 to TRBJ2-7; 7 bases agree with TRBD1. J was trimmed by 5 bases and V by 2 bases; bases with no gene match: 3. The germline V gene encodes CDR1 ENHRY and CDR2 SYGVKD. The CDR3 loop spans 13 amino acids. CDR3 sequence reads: CAISETGDHEQYF. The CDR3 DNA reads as TGTGCCATCAGTGAGACAGGGGACCACGAGCAGTACTTC.

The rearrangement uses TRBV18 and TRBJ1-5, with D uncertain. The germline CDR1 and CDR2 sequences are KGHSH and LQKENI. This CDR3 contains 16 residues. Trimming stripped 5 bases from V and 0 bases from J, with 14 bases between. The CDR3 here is CASSSTGPDSNQPQHF. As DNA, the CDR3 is TGTGCCAGCTCATCAACGGGTCCGGATAGCAATCAGCCCCAGCATTTT.

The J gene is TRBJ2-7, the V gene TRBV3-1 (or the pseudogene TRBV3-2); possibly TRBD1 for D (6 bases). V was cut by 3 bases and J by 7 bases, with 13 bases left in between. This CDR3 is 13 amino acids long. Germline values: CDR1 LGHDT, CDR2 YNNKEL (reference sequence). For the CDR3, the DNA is TGTGCCAGCAGCCAGGGGCAGGGGTGGGAGCAGTACTTC. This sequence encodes CASSQGQGWEQYF.

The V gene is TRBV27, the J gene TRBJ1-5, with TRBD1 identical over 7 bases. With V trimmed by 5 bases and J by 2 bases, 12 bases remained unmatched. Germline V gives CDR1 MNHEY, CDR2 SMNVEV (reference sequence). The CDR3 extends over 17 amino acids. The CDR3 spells CASSLTGSAVGNQPQHF. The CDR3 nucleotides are TGTGCCAGCAGTCTGACAGGGTCAGCGGTAGGCAATCAGCCCCAGCATTTT.

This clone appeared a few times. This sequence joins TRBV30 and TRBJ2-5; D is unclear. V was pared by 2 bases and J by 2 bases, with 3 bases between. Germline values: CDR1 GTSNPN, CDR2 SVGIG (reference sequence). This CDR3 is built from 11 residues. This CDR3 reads CAWSPQETQYF. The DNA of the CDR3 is TGTGCCTGGAGTCCTCAAGAGACCCAGTACTTC.

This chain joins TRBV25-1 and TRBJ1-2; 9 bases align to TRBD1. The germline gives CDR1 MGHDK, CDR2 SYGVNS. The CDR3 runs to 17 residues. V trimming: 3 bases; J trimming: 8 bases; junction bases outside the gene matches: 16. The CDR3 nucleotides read TGTGCCAGCAGTGATCCCTACACGGACAGGGGTGGTACAGGCTACACCTTC. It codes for CASSDPYTDRGGTGYTF.

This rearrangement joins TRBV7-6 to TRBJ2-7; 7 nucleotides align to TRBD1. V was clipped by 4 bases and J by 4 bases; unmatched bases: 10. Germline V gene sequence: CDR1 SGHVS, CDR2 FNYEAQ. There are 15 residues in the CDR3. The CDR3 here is CASSSRQGSWYEQYF. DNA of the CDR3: TGTGCCAGCAGCTCTAGACAGGGAAGTTGGTACGAGCAGTACTTC.

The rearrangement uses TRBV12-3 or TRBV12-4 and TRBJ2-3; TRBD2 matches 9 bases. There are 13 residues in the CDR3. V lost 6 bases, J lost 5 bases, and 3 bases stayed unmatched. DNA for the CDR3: TGTGCCAGCAGGCGGGAGGGTGGAGATACGCAGTATTTT. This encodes CASRREGGDTQYF.